The present T cell receptor (beta chain) was sequenced within a study of T cell repertoires in cytomegalovirus infection. In the study overall: Used in the study were CMV epitopes, some recently identified and HLA-C-restricted, others well-studied and HLA-B-restricted. Public TCR beta signatures provided an indication of both CMV infection and a matching HLA type. Study outcomes and limitations: The study found HLA-C-restricted CMV-specific TCR beta clonotypes dominating the ex vivo response.

V was cut by 5 bases and J by 1 base, with 2 bases left in between. This CDR3 comprises 11 residues. In germline, CDR1 is SQVTM, CDR2 ANQGSEA. MiXCR, run by TCRdb on the reads, gives a single entry per CDR3 protein. The table lists about 830,000 distinct CDR3 sequences, about 30% of them singletons. There are many counts of this clonotype. Its antigen is currently unknown. The sequenced sample was cultured CD8+ T cells from PBMCs, obtained from culture after CMV antigen stimulation. The origin of this receptor is a human donor in good health (CMV status not recorded). Some clones in this sample may be carry-over from other donors' samples. V gene TRBV29-1 combines with J gene TRBJ2-2; D is ambiguous. The CDR3: CSVRNTGELFF. In DNA form, the CDR3 reads TGCAGCGTTCGGAACACCGGGGAGCTGTTTTTT.